This T cell receptor beta chain was sequenced during a study of vaccination effects on CD4 cells after COVID-19. Study-wide context: Cultures of over 1.5 million PBMC per well contained approximately 10 IU/ml IL-2 plus 10 ug/ml peptides.

Following culture for about 11 days, CD4+ T cells were isolated. The person was diagnosed with PCR-confirmed SARS-CoV-2 infection between March and December 2020. Turning to this clone: Its antigen is unknown.

Measured with immunoSEQ multiplex PCR; TCRdb has only the in-frame clones, and not every one. This repertoire shows roughly 68,000 clones, approximately 72% found once; its top ten account for around a quarter. Deletions cut 1 base from V and 5 bases from J, with 10 bases between. The CDR3 is made up of 14 amino acids. Looked up from germline, CDR1 is SGHNT and CDR2 is YYREEE (reference sequence). The material sequenced was CD4+ T cells from PBMCs cultured without peptide, taken before COVID-19 vaccination. The sequence derives from a human donor who had a prior SARS-CoV-2 infection. The chain combines TRBV5-4 with TRBJ2-1; D unclear. CDR3 sequence: CASSLNGRHNEQFF. The CDR3, as DNA: TGTGCCAGCAGCTTGAATGGACGCCACAATGAGCAGTTCTTC.